This entry features one TCR beta chain sequence. This sample stems from a study of T cell changes during pregnancy in multiple sclerosis. Produced via immunoSEQ multiplex PCR; TCRdb's table is partial and in-frame only. The table lists fewer than 80,000 clones, roughly 92% of them singletons. Germline-derived CDR1 and CDR2 are SGHVS and FNYEAQ. V was shortened by 2 bases and J by 8 bases, with 15 bases between the two germline ends. The CDR3 is 14 residues long. The sequenced sample was peripheral blood, obtained in the third trimester of pregnancy. The chain has TRBV7-6 and TRBJ1-1; D uncertain. The TCR originated in a female donor in good health, enrolled as a control in a pregnancy study. CDR3 DNA sequence: TGTGCCAGCAGCTTACGGTTTCAGGTTTCCGAAGCTTTCTTT. Encoded protein: CASSLRFQVSEAFF.